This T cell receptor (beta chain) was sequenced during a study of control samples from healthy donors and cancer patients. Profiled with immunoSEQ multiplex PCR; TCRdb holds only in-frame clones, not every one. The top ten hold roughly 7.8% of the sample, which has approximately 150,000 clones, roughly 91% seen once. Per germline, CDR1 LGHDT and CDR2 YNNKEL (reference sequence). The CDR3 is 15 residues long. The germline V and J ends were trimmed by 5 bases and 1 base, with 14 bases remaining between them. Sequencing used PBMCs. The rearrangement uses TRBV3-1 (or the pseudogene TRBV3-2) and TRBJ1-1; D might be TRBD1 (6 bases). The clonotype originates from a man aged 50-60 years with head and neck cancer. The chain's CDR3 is CASSLKGGGNTEAFF. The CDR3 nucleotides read TGTGCCAGCAGCTTAAAAGGAGGGGGGAACACTGAAGCTTTCTTT.